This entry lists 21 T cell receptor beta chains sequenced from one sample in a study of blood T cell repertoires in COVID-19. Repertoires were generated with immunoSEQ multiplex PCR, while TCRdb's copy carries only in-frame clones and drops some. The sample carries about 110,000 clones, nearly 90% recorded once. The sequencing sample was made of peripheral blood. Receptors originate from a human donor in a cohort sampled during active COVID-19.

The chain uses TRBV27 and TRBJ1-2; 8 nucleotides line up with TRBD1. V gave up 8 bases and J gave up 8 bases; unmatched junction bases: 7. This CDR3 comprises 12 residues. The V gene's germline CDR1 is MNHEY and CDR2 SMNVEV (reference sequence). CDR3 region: CASVRTGWGYTF. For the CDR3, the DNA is TGTGCCAGCGTTAGGACAGGGTGGGGCTACACCTTC.

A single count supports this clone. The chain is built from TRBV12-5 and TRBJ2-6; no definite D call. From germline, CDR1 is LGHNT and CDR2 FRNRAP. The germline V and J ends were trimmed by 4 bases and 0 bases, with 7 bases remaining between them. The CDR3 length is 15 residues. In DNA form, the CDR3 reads TGTGCTAGTGGTTCGGGTAACTCTGGGGCCAACGTCCTGACTTTC. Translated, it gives CASGSGNSGANVLTF.

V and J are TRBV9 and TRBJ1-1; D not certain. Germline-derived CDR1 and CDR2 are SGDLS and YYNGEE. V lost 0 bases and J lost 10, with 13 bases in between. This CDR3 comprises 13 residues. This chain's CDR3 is CASSVAPPLPAFF. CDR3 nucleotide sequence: TGTGCCAGCAGCGTAGCCCCCCCTCTTCCAGCTTTCTTT. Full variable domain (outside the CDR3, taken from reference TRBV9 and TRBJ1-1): DSGVTQTPKHLITATGQRVTLRCSPRSGDLSVYWYQQSLDQGLQFLIQYYNGEERAKGNILERFSAQQFPDLHSELNLSSLELGDSALYFCASSVAPPLPAFFGQGTRLTVV.

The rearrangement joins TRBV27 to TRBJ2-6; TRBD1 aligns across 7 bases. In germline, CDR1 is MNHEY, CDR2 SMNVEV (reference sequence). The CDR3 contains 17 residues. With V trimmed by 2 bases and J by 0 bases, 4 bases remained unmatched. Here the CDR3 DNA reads TGTGCCAGCAGTTTAAGGGACAGCCCCTCTGGGGCCAACGTCCTGACTTTC. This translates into CASSLRDSPSGANVLTF. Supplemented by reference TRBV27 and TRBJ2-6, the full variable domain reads EAQVTQNPRYLITVTGKKLTVTCSQNMNHEYMSWYRQDPGLGLRQIYYSMNVEVTDKGDVPEGYKVSRKEKRNFPLILESPSPNQTSLYFCASSLRDSPSGANVLTFGAGSRLTVL.

CDR3 bases: TGTGCCAGCAGCCAGAGAGGATACTCTGGAAACACCATATATTTT. Amino acids: CASSQRGYSGNTIYF. This rearrangement joins TRBV3-1 (or the pseudogene TRBV3-2) to TRBJ1-3; D unclear. Trimming left V 3 bases short and J 0 bases short, with 9 bases between. From germline, CDR1 is LGHDT and CDR2 YNNKEL (reference sequence). The CDR3 sequence is 15 residues long.

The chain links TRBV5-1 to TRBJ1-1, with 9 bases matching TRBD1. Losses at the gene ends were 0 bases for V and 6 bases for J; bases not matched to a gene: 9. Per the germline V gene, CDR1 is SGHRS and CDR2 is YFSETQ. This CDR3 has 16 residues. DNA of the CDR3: TGCGCCAGCAGCTTGGAATTCTGGGACAGGGCGGCTGAAGCTTTCTTT. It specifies CASSLEFWDRAAEAFF.

CDR3 region: CASRPGQGMRNTIYF. CDR3 bases: TGTGCCAGCAGGCCCGGACAGGGAATGAGGAACACCATATATTTT. The chain joins TRBV6-5 to TRBJ1-3; TRBD1 matches at 8 bases. Germline loops: CDR1 MNHEY, CDR2 SVGAGI. The CDR3 is 15 amino acids. V lost 6 bases and J lost 7; bases outside the gene matches: 11.

The CDR3 sequence: CASRRFNEKLFF. DNA for the CDR3: TGTGCCAGCAGGAGGTTTAATGAAAAACTGTTTTTT. V usage is TRBV28 and J usage is TRBJ1-4; no reliable D call. Trimming pared 6 bases from V and 4 bases from J, leaving 6 bases between. The CDR3 is 12 amino acids. Germline V CDR1 and CDR2: MDHEN, SYDVKM.

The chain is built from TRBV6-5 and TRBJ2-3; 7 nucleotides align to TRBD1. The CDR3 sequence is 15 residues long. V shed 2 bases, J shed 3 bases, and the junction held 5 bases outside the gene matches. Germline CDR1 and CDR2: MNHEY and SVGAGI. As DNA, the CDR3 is TGTGCCAGCAGTTACAGGGGGCTCGGGACAGATACGCAGTATTTT. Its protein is CASSYRGLGTDTQYF.

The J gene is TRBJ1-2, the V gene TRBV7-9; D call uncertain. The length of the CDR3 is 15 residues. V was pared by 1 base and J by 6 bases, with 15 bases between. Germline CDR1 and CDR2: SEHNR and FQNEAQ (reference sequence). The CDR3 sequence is CASSLGPQNSNGYTF. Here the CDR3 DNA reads TGTGCCAGCAGCTTAGGCCCACAGAACTCGAATGGCTACACCTTC.

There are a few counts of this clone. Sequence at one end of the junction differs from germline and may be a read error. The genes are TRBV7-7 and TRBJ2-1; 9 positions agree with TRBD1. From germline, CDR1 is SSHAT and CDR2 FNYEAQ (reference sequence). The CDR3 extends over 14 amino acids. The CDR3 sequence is CASSSGTGLDEQFF. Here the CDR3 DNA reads TGTGCTAGCAGCTCAGGGACAGGGTTGGATGAGCAGTTCTTC. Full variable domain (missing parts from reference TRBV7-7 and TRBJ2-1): GAGVSQSPRYKVTKRGQDVTLRCDPISSHATLYWYQQALGQGPEFLTYFNYEAQPDKSGLPSDRFSAERPEGSISTLTIQRTEQRDSAMYRCASSSGTGLDEQFFGPGTRLTVL.

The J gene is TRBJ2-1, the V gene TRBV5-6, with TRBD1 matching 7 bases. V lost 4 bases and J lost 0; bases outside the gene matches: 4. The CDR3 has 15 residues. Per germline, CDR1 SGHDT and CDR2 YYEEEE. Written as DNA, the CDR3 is TGTGCCAGCAGCAAGGGACAGAGCTCCTACAATGAGCAGTTCTTC. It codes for CASSKGQSSYNEQFF.

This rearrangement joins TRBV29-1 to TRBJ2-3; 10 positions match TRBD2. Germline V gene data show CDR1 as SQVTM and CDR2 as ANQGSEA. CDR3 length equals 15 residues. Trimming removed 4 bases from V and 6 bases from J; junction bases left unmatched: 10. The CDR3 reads CSVVGASGSSDTQYF. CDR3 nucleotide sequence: TGCAGCGTTGTGGGGGCTAGCGGGAGTTCGGATACGCAGTATTTT.

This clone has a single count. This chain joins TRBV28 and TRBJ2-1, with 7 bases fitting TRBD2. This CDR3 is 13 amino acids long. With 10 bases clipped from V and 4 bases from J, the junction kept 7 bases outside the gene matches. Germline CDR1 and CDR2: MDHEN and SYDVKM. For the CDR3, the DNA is TGTGCCATAGGGCTAGCGGATTACAATGAGCAGTTCTTC. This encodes CAIGLADYNEQFF.

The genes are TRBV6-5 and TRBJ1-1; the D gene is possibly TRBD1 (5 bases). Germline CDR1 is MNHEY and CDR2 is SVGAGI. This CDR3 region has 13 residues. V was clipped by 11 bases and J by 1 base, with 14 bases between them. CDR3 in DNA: TGTGCCGCCGCTCAGGGTGGGAACACTGAAGCTTTCTTT. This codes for CAAAQGGNTEAFF.

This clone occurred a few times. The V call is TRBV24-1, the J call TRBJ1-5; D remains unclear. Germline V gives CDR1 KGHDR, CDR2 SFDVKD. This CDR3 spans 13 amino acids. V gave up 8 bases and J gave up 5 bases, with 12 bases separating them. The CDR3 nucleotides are TGTGCCACCAAAGGAGCGGATGATCAGCCCCAGCATTTT. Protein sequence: CATKGADDQPQHF.

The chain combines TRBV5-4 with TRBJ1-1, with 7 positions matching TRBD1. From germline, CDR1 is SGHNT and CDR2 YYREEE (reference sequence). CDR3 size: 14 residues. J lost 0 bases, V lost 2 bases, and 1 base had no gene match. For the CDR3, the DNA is TGTGCCAGCAGCTTCGGACAGGTGAACACTGAAGCTTTCTTT. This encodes CASSFGQVNTEAFF.

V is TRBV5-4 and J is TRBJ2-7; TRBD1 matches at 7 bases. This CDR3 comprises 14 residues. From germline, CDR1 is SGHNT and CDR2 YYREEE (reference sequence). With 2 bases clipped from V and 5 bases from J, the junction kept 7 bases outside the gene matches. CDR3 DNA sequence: TGTGCCAGCAGCTTACAGGGGCGCATCCACGAGCAGTACTTC. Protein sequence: CASSLQGRIHEQYF. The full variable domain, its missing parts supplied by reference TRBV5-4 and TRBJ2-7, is ETGVTQSPTHLIKTRGQQVTLRCSSQSGHNTVSWYQQALGQGPQFIFQYYREEENGRGNFPPRFSGLQFPNYSSELNVNALELDDSALYLCASSLQGRIHEQYFGPGTRLTVT.

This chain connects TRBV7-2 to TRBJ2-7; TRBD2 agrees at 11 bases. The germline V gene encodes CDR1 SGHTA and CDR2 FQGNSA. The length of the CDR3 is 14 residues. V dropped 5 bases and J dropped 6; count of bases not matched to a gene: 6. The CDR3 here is CASSVTSGSGEQYF. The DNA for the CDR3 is TGTGCCAGCAGCGTAACTAGCGGGAGCGGCGAGCAGTACTTC.

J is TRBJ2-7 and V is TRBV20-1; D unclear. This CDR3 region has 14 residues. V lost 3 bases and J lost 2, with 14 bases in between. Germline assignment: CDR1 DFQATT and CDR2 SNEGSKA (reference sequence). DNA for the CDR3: TGCAGTGCTAGTGGAAGCATCCCTACCTACGAGCAGTACTTC. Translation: CSASGSIPTYEQYF.

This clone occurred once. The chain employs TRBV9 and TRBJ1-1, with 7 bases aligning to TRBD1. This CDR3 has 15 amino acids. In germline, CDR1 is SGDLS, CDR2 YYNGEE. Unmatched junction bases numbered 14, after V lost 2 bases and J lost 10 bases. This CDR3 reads CASSVRGQGGGLAFF. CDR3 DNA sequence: TGTGCCAGCAGCGTTAGAGGTCAGGGGGGCGGATTAGCTTTCTTT.